A single sample gave rise to the 28 T cell receptor beta chains below, sequenced in a study of T-cell reconstitution after alpha-beta-depleted transplantation in children. Unique molecular identifiers were incorporated into the prepared TCRbeta library. TCRdb re-derived calls from the PCR reads in MiXCR, one entry per CDR3 protein. Among a few hundred thousand distinct CDR3 sequences listed, 13% were seen once. The sample here was PBMCs, mostly from graft donor cells, taken 360 days after TCRalphabeta/CD19-depleted stem cell transplant. The receptors come from a male patient aged 10-17 years who had a stem cell transplant for acute myeloid leukemia, so the T cells may come from the graft donor.

The rearrangement links TRBV14 to TRBJ2-3; no reliable D call. Trimming left V 3 bases short and J 6 bases short, with 19 bases between. There are 16 residues in the CDR3. The germline V gene has CDR1 SGHDN and CDR2 FVKESK. This chain's CDR3 is CASSHGRITPRDTQYF. The CDR3 DNA reads as TGTGCCAGCAGCCACGGCCGGATTACCCCACGGGATACGCAGTATTTT. Together with reference TRBV14 and TRBJ2-3, the CDR3 gives the full variable domain: EAGVTQFPSHSVIEKGQTVTLRCDPISGHDNLYWYRRVMGKEIKFLLHFVKESKQDESGMPNNRFLAERTGGTYSTLKVQPAELEDSGVYFCASSHGRITPRDTQYFGPGTRLTVL.

This clonotype turned up a few times. The CDR3 nucleotides read TGCAGTGCTAGAAGTATTCCTCGACTGAGCAATCAGCCCCAGCATTTT. Protein: CSARSIPRLSNQPQHF. The chain combines TRBV20-1 with TRBJ1-5, with D hard to call. The CDR3 runs 16 residues. Trimming took off 2 bases at V and 1 base at J, with 15 bases between the two ends. Germline CDR1 and CDR2: DFQATT and SNEGSKA (reference sequence).

The chain combines TRBV9 with TRBJ2-3; 11 bases are a match to TRBD2. V lost 2 bases and J lost 4; bases outside the gene matches: 6. The germline gives CDR1 SGDLS, CDR2 YYNGEE. The CDR3 contains 16 residues. CDR3 residues: CASSVGTSGGSDTQYF. CDR3 nucleotide sequence: TGTGCCAGCAGCGTCGGGACTAGCGGTGGATCAGATACGCAGTATTTT.

The J gene is TRBJ2-1, the V gene TRBV25-1, with 10 bases that match TRBD2. V lost 6 bases, J lost 1 base, and 6 bases stayed unmatched. This CDR3 has 16 residues. Germline V CDR1 and CDR2: MGHDK, SYGVNS. This CDR3 is CASRLTSGASYNEQFF. Written as DNA, the CDR3 is TGTGCCAGCAGGCTCACTAGCGGGGCGTCCTACAATGAGCAGTTCTTC.

In this sample, this clonotype turned up many times. V and J are TRBV18 and TRBJ2-5; no clear D gene. This CDR3 is 11 amino acids long. Germline lookup yields CDR1 KGHSH and CDR2 LQKENI. Trimming took 2 bases from V and 5 from J, leaving 3 bases between them. For the CDR3, the DNA is TGTGCCAGCTCACCATCGGAGACCCAGTACTTC. It specifies CASSPSETQYF.

The rearrangement uses TRBV4-1 and TRBJ1-5; D is unresolved. From germline, CDR1 is MGHRA and CDR2 YSYEKL. V dropped 0 bases and J dropped 1 base, with 19 bases sitting between them. The CDR3 contains 19 residues. The CDR3 protein is CASSQENWSALGSNQPQHF. DNA of the CDR3: TGCGCCAGCAGCCAAGAAAACTGGTCCGCCCTGGGGAGCAATCAGCCCCAGCATTTT.

This clonotype was picked up many times. The chain joins TRBV29-1 to TRBJ2-1; 10 bases match TRBD2. With V trimmed by 5 bases and J by 0 bases, 4 bases remained unmatched. This CDR3 is 15 amino acids long. From germline, CDR1 is SQVTM and CDR2 ANQGSEA. As DNA, the CDR3 is TGCAGCGTTCGTAGCGGGAGGACCTCCTACAATGAGCAGTTCTTC. It codes for CSVRSGRTSYNEQFF.

In this sample, this clonotype turned up a few times. The chain links TRBV5-6 to TRBJ1-1; 7 bases are a match to TRBD1. V trimming: 3 bases; J trimming: 0 bases; junction bases outside the gene matches: 5. The CDR3 is 15 residues long. Germline values: CDR1 SGHDT, CDR2 YYEEEE. CDR3 loop: CASSSTGWVNTEAFF. DNA of the CDR3: TGTGCCAGCAGCTCGACAGGGTGGGTGAACACTGAAGCTTTCTTT. Drawing the rest from reference TRBV5-6 and TRBJ1-1, the complete variable domain is DAGVTQSPTHLIKTRGQQVTLRCSPKSGHDTVSWYQQALGQGPQFIFQYYEEEERQRGNFPDRFSGHQFPNYSSELNVNALLLGDSALYLCASSSTGWVNTEAFFGQGTRLTVV.

This clonotype was seen only a few times. The chain uses TRBV28 and TRBJ2-7, with D unresolved. The CDR3 covers 14 residues. The V and J ends lost 10 bases and 2 bases respectively, with 18 bases between them. Germline V gene sequence: CDR1 MDHEN, CDR2 SYDVKM. The CDR3 loop reads CAISLGLRTYEQYF. The CDR3 nucleotides are TGTGCCATCTCTTTGGGTTTGCGCACCTACGAGCAGTACTTC.

This clonotype was seen a handful of times. The chain recombines TRBV6-2 or TRBV6-3 with TRBJ2-1, with a tentative D call TRBD2 (7 bases). Germline lookup yields CDR1 MNHEY and CDR2 SVGEGT. Trimming stripped 8 bases from V and 2 bases from J, with 25 bases between. The CDR3 runs to 18 residues. The CDR3 DNA reads TGTGCCAGCGAATCTCGGGGGGCTGGGCTAGCAGCCTACAATGAGCAGTTCTTC. Encoded protein: CASESRGAGLAAYNEQFF.

This clonotype appeared a few times. The rearrangement links TRBV2 to TRBJ2-3; 14 nucleotides align to TRBD2. V gave up 3 bases and J gave up 6 bases; unmatched junction bases: 5. This CDR3 is built from 16 residues. The germline V gene has CDR1 SNHLY and CDR2 FYNNEI. CDR3 amino acids: CASSEGLAGDLDTQYF. As DNA, the CDR3 is TGTGCCAGCAGTGAGGGACTAGCGGGAGATTTGGATACGCAGTATTTT.

This clonotype has only a few counts. The chain has TRBV12-3 or TRBV12-4 and TRBJ2-7; 7 nucleotides align to TRBD2. The length of the CDR3 is 13 residues. Trimming removed 1 base from V and 6 bases from J; junction bases left unmatched: 3. CDR3 protein: CASSLGLASEQYF. In nucleotides, the CDR3 is TGTGCCAGCAGTTTAGGACTAGCATCCGAGCAGTACTTC.

This clonotype was detected many times. The V call is TRBV28, the J call TRBJ2-7; D gene unclear. The CDR3 length is 11 residues. Between the trimmed V and J ends, which lost 3 bases and 6 bases, there was a span of 6 bases. Germline values: CDR1 MDHEN, CDR2 SYDVKM. This chain's CDR3 is CASSFILEQYF. Here the CDR3 DNA reads TGTGCCAGCAGTTTTATTCTCGAGCAGTACTTC. Supplemented by reference TRBV28 and TRBJ2-7, the full variable domain reads DVKVTQSSRYLVKRTGEKVFLECVQDMDHENMFWYRQDPGLGLRLIYFSYDVKMKEKGDIPEGYSVSREKKERFSLILESASTNQTSMYLCASSFILEQYFGPGTRLTVT.

This clonotype was picked up many times. CDR3 residues: CSVYRAQETQYF. The DNA of the CDR3 is TGCAGCGTCTACAGGGCACAAGAGACCCAGTACTTC. The chain has TRBV29-1 and TRBJ2-5; a possible D gene is TRBD1 (6 bases). CDR3 size: 12 residues. V lost 6 bases, J lost 2 bases, and 10 bases lay in between. CDR1 is SQVTM and CDR2 is ANQGSEA in the germline V gene.

V and J are TRBV5-1 and TRBJ1-1; TRBD1 matches 11 bases. This CDR3 contains 15 residues. V lost 3 bases to trimming and J lost 3 bases; unmatched junction nucleotides: 4. CDR1 is SGHRS, CDR2 YFSETQ, per germline. Here the CDR3 reads CASSWTGGRDTEAFF. In nucleotides, the CDR3 is TGCGCCAGCAGCTGGACAGGGGGCAGAGACACTGAAGCTTTCTTT.

The genes are TRBV11-1 and TRBJ2-3; the match to TRBD2 covers 10 bases. The CDR3 covers 18 residues. Germline lookup yields CDR1 SGHAT and CDR2 FQDESV (reference sequence). The ends lost 4 bases at V and 0 bases at J; junction bases unmatched: 10. CDR3 loop: CASSSGGKLAGSTDTQYF. The DNA for the CDR3 is TGTGCCAGCAGCTCTGGGGGAAAACTAGCGGGAAGCACAGATACGCAGTATTTT.

This clonotype was counted between two and nine times. Here the CDR3 DNA reads TGTGCCAGCAGCTCGGGGTTCCTCTACGAGCAGTACTTC. Encoded protein: CASSSGFLYEQYF. The rearrangement uses TRBV7-9 and TRBJ2-7; D might be TRBD2 (5 bases). V dropped 4 bases and J dropped 3 bases, with 10 bases sitting between them. Germline values: CDR1 SEHNR, CDR2 FQNEAQ (reference sequence). This CDR3 is 13 amino acids long.

This clonotype was seen a handful of times. J is TRBJ2-5 and V is TRBV20-1; 10 bases are a match to TRBD1. The CDR3 is 16 residues long. The germline V gene encodes CDR1 DFQATT and CDR2 SNEGSKA (reference sequence). J gave up 1 base and V 4 bases, and 9 bases lay outside the gene matches. CDR3: CSATRDRGQTQETQYF. The DNA for the CDR3 is TGCAGTGCTACTCGGGACAGGGGCCAAACCCAAGAGACCCAGTACTTC.

This clonotype was detected ten times or more. CDR3 in DNA: TGCAGCGTTGAAGGACTAGCGGGAGGGGTCTACGAGCAGTACTTC. This codes for CSVEGLAGGVYEQYF. The chain joins TRBV29-1 to TRBJ2-7; 14 bases fit TRBD2. The CDR3 covers 15 residues. Trimming cost V 1 base and J 3 bases; bases outside gene matches: 2. From germline, CDR1 is SQVTM and CDR2 ANQGSEA.

V gene TRBV28 combines with J gene TRBJ2-5; D may be TRBD1 (7 bases). The V end was cut by 2 bases, the J end by 3 bases, with 10 bases between. The CDR3 totals 14 residues. The germline V gene has CDR1 MDHEN and CDR2 SYDVKM. CDR3 DNA: TGTGCCAGCAGTTTACGGGGGACAGAAGAGACCCAGTACTTC. Translated: CASSLRGTEETQYF.

There are a few counts of this clonotype. The CDR3 loop reads CASSQPGTDTQYF. As DNA, the CDR3 is TGCGCCAGCAGCCAGCCGGGCACAGATACGCAGTATTTT. This sequence joins TRBV4-3 and TRBJ2-3; unclear D gene. The CDR3 is 13 amino acids. V lost 3 bases to trimming and J lost 1 base, with 5 bases between them. Per germline, CDR1 LGHNA and CDR2 YSLEER.

The table lists this clonotype with a few counts. The J gene is TRBJ1-3, the V gene TRBV12-3 or TRBV12-4, with 8 bases identical to TRBD1. The CDR3 spans 14 residues. The V segment lost 3 bases and the J segment 4 bases; nucleotides outside the gene matches: 2. The CDR3 region has the DNA TGTGCCAGCAGTTTGACAGGGGACGGAAACACCATATATTTT. Translation: CASSLTGDGNTIYF.

This chain connects TRBV11-2 to TRBJ2-3; TRBD2 matches at 11 bases. The CDR3 length is 19 residues. CDR1 SGHAT and CDR2 FQNNGV come from the germline V gene. Unmatched junction bases numbered 13, after V lost 2 bases and J lost 3 bases. CDR3 protein: CASSLRLTSGKVRTDTQYF. The CDR3 DNA follows: TGTGCCAGCAGCTTAAGGTTGACTAGCGGGAAAGTAAGGACAGATACGCAGTATTTT.

This clonotype has more than one count but fewer than ten. This rearrangement joins TRBV10-3 to TRBJ2-7, with 9 bases fitting TRBD2. The germline CDR1 and CDR2 sequences are ENHRY and SYGVKD. The CDR3 runs 14 residues. V lost 4 bases, J lost 5 bases, and 6 bases stayed unmatched. The CDR3 bases are TGTGCCATCAGTGGTATAGCGGGAGTCAACGAGCAGTACTTC. Protein: CAISGIAGVNEQYF.

The chain employs TRBV7-3 and TRBJ2-4; TRBD2 matches 7 bases. CDR1 is SGHTA, CDR2 FQGTGA, per germline. This CDR3 contains 15 residues. The V segment lost 4 bases and the J segment 6 bases; nucleotides outside the gene matches: 9. CDR3: CASSSPGEGPNIQYF. The CDR3, as DNA: TGTGCCAGCAGCTCACCGGGGGAGGGCCCAAACATTCAGTACTTC. Using reference TRBV7-3 and TRBJ2-4 for the parts outside the CDR3, the full variable domain is GAGVSQTPSNKVTEKGKYVELRCDPISGHTALYWYRQSLGQGPEFLIYFQGTGAADDSGLPNDRFFAVRPEGSVSTLKIQRTERGDSAVYLCASSSPGEGPNIQYFGAGTRLSVL.

The table lists this clonotype with many counts. The chain couples TRBV27 to TRBJ2-7; D gene uncertain. The germline V and J ends were trimmed by 3 bases and 2 bases, with 11 bases remaining between them. The CDR3 runs 14 residues. From germline, CDR1 is MNHEY and CDR2 SMNVEV (reference sequence). In DNA form, the CDR3 reads TGTGCCAGCAGTTTCGAAGGTTACGCCTACGAGCAGTACTTC. It yields the protein CASSFEGYAYEQYF.

This chain connects TRBV12-3 or TRBV12-4 to TRBJ2-7; possibly TRBD1 for D (6 bases). CDR3 length: 14 amino acids. The V gene lost 2 bases and the J gene lost 2 bases, with 10 bases spanning the gap. Here the CDR3 reads CASSLPDSPYEQYF. In DNA, the CDR3 is TGTGCCAGCAGTTTACCGGACAGCCCCTACGAGCAGTACTTC.

This clonotype was seen a handful of times. This rearrangement joins TRBV20-1 to TRBJ2-3, with D perhaps matching TRBD2 (5 bases). The CDR3 spans 15 residues. From germline, CDR1 is DFQATT and CDR2 SNEGSKA (reference sequence). V lost 6 bases to trimming and J lost 0 bases, with 16 bases between them. This chain's CDR3 is CSAPRSGTSTDTQYF. CDR3 DNA sequence: TGCAGTGCCCCTCGGAGCGGCACTAGCACAGATACGCAGTATTTT.